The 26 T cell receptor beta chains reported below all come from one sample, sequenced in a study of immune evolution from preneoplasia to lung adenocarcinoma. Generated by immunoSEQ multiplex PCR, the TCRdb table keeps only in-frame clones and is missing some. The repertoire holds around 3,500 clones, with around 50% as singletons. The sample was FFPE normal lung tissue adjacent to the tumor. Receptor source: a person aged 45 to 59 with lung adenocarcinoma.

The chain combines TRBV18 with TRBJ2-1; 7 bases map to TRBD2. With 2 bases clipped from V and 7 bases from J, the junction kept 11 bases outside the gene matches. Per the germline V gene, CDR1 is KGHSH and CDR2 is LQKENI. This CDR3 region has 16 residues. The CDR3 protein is CASSPSRAGAGNEQFF. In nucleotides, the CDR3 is TGTGCCAGCTCACCAAGCCGGGCGGGAGCGGGTAATGAGCAGTTCTTC.

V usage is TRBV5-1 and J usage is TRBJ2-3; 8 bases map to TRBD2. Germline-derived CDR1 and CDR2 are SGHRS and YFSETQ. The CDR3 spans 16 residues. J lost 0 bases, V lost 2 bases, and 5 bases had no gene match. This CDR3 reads CASSFRLAMSTDTQYF. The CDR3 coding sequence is TGCGCCAGCAGCTTCCGACTAGCGATGAGCACAGATACGCAGTATTTT. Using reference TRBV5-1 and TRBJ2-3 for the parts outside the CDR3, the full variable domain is KAGVTQTPRYLIKTRGQQVTLSCSPISGHRSVSWYQQTPGQGLQFLFEYFSETQRNKGNFPGRFSGRQFSNSRSEMNVSTLELGDSALYLCASSFRLAMSTDTQYFGPGTRLTVL.

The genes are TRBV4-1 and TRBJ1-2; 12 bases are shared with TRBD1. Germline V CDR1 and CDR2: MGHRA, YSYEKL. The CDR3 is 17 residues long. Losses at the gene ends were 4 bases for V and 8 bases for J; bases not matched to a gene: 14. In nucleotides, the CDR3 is TGCGCCAGCAGCCCCCTACCGGGACAGGGGGCATCCGGCGGCTACACCTTC. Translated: CASSPLPGQGASGGYTF.

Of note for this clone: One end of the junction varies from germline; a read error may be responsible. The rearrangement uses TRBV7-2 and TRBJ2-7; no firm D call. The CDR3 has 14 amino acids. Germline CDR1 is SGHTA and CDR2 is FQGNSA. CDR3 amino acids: CASSLGLSSYEQHF. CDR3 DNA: TGTGCCAGCAGCTTAGGACTCAGCTCCTACGAGCAGCACTTC.

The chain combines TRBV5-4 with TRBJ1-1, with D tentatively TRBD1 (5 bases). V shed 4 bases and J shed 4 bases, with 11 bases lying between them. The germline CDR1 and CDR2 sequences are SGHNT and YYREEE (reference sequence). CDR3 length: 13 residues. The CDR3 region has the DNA TGTGCCAGCAGCGCACTTGGGGGCACTGAAGCTTTCTTT. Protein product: CASSALGGTEAFF.

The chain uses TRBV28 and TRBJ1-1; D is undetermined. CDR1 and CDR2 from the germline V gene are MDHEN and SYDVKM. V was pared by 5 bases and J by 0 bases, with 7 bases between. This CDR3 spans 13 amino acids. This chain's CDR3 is CASSRRLNTEAFF. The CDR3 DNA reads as TGTGCCAGCAGTCGAAGATTGAACACTGAAGCTTTCTTT.

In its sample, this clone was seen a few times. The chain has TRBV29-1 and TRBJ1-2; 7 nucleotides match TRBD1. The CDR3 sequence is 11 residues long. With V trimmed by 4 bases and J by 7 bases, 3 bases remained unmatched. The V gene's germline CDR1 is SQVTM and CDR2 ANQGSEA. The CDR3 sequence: CSVGDRAGYTF. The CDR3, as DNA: TGCAGCGTTGGGGACAGAGCTGGCTACACCTTC.

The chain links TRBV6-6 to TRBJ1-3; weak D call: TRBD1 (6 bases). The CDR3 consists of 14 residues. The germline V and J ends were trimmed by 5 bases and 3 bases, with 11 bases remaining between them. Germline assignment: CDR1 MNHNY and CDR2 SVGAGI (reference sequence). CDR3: CASSGDTHGNTIYF. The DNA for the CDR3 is TGTGCCAGCAGTGGGGACACCCATGGAAACACCATATATTTT.

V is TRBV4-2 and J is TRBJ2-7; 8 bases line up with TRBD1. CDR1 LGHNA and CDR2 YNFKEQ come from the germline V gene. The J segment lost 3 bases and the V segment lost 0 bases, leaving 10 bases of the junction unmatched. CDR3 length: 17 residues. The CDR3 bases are TGTGCCAGCAGCCAAGATAAAGGGACAGGTGGCCTCTACGAGCAGTACTTC. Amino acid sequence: CASSQDKGTGGLYEQYF.

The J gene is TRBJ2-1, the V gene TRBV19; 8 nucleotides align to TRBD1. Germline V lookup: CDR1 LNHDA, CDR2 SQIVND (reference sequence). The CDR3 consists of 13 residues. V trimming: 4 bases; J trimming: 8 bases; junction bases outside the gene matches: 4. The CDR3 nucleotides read TGTGCCAGTAGTAGGACAGGGATCGATGAGCAGTTCTTC. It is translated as CASSRTGIDEQFF. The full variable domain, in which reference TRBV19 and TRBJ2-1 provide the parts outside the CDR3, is DGGITQSPKYLFRKEGQNVTLSCEQNLNHDAMYWYRQDPGQGLRLIYYSQIVNDFQKGDIAEGYSVSREKKESFPLTVTSAQKNPTAFYLCASSRTGIDEQFFGPGTRLTVL.

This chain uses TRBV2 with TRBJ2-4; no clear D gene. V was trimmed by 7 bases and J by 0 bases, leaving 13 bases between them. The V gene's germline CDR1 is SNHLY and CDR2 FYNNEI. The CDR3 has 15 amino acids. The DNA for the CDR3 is TGTGCCAGCATGGCCAGTGCTATAGCCAAAAACATTCAGTACTTC. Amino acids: CASMASAIAKNIQYF.

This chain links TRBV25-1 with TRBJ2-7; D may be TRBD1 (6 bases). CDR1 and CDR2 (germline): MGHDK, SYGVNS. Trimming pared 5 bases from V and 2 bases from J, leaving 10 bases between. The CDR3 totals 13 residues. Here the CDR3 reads CASSRDTAYEQYF. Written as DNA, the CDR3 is TGTGCCAGCAGTCGGGACACAGCCTACGAGCAGTACTTC.

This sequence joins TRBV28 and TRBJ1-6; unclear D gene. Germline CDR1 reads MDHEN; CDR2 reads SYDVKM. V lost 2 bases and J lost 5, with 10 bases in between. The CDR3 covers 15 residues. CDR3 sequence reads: CASSLGRIDNSPLHF. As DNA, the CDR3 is TGTGCCAGCAGTTTAGGCCGAATCGATAATTCACCCCTCCACTTT. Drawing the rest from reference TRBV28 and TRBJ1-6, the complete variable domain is DVKVTQSSRYLVKRTGEKVFLECVQDMDHENMFWYRQDPGLGLRLIYFSYDVKMKEKGDIPEGYSVSREKKERFSLILESASTNQTSMYLCASSLGRIDNSPLHFGNGTRLTVT.

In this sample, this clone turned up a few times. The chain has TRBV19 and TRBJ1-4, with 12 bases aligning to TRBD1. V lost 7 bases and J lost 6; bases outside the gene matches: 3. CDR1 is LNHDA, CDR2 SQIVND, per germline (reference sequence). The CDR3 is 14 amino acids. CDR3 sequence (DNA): TGTGCCAGTATGGGGACAGGGGGCTATGAAAAACTGTTTTTT. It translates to CASMGTGGYEKLFF.

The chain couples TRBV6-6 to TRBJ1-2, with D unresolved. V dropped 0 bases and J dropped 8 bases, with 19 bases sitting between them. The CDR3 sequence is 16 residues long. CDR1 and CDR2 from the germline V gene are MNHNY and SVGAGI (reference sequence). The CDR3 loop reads CASSYSNAGSREGYTF. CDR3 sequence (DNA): TGTGCCAGCAGTTACTCGAACGCGGGGAGCCGGGAAGGCTACACCTTC.

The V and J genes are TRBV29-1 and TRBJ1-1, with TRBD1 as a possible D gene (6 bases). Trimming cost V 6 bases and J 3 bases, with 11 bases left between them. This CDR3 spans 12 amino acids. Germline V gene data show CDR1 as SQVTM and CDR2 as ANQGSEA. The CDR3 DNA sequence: TGCAGCGTCCGGAGGGGGGACACTGAAGCTTTCTTT. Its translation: CSVRRGDTEAFF.

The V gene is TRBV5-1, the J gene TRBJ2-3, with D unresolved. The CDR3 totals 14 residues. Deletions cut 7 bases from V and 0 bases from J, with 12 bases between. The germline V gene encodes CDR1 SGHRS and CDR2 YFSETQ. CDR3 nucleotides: TGCGCCAGCCGGTCAGCTTGGAGCACAGATACGCAGTATTTT. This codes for CASRSAWSTDTQYF.

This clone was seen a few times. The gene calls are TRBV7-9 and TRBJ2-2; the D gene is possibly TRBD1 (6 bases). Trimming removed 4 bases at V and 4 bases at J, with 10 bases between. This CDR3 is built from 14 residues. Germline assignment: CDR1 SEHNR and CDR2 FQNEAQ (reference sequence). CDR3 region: CASSSTGRTGELFF. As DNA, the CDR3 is TGTGCCAGCAGCTCCACAGGGCGCACCGGGGAGCTGTTTTTT. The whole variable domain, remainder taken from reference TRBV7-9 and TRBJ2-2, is DTGVSQNPRHKITKRGQNVTFRCDPISEHNRLYWYRQTLGQGPEFLTYFQNEAQLEKSRLLSDRFSAERPKGSFSTLEIQRTEQGDSAMYLCASSSTGRTGELFFGEGSRLTVL.

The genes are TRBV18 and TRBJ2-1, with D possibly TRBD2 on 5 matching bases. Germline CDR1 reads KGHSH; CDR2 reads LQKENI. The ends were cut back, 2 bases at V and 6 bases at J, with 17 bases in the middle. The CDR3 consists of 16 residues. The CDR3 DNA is TGTGCCAGCTCACCAATGTCCTCCCGGGAACTCAATGAGCAGTTCTTC. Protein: CASSPMSSRELNEQFF.

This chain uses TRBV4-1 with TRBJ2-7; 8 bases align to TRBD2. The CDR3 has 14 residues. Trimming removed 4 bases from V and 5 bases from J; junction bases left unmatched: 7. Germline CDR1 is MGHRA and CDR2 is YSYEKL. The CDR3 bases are TGCGCCAGCAGCCGAGCGGGAGAAAGGAACGAGCAGTACTTC. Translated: CASSRAGERNEQYF.

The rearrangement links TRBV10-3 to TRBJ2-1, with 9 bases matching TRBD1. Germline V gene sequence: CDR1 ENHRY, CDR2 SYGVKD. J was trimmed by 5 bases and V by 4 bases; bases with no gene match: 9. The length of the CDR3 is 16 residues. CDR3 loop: CAISAKTGGGNNEQFF. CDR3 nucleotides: TGTGCCATCAGTGCCAAAACAGGGGGCGGGAACAATGAGCAGTTCTTC.

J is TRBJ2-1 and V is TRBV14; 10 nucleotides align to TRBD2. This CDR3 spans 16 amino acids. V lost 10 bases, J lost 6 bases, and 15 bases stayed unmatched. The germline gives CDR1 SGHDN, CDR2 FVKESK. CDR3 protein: CATSGGSSRSPNEQFF. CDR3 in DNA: TGTGCCACTAGCGGGGGCTCTTCGAGGTCCCCCAATGAGCAGTTCTTC.

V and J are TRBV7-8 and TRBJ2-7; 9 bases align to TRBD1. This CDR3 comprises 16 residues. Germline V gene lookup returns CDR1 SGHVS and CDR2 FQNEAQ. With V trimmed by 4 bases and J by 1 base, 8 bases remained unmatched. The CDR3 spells CASSSRAGTGSYEQYF. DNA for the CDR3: TGTGCCAGCAGCTCCAGGGCCGGGACAGGGTCCTACGAGCAGTACTTC.

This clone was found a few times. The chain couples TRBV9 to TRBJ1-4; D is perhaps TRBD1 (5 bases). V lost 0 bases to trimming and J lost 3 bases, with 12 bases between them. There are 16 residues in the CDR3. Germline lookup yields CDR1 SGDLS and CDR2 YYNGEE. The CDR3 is CASSVDGAGPNEKLFF. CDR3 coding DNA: TGTGCCAGCAGCGTAGATGGGGCAGGGCCTAATGAAAAACTGTTTTTT.

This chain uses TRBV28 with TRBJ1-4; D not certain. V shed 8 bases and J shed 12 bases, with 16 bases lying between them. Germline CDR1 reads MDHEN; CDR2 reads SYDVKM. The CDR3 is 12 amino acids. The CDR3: CASGRIVKELFF. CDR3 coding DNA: TGTGCCAGCGGTCGTATCGTGAAGGAACTGTTTTTT.

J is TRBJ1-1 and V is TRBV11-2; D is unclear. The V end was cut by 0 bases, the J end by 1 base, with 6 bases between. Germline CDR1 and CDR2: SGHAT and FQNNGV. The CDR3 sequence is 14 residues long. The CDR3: CASSLDWGNTEAFF. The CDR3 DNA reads TGTGCCAGCAGCTTAGATTGGGGGAACACTGAAGCTTTCTTT.